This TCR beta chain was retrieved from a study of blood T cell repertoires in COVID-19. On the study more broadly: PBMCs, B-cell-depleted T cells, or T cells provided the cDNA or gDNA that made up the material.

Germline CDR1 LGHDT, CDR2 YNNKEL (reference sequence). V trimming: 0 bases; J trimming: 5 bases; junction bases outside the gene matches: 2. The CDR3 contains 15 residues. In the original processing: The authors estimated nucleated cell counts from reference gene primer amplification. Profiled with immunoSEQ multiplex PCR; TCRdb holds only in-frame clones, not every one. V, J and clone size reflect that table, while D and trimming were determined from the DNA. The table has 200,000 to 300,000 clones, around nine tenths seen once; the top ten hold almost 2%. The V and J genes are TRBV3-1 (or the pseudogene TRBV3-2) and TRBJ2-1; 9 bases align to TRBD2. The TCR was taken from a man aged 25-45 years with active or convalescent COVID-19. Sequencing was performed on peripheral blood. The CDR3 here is CASSQDSGSHNEQFF. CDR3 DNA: TGTGCCAGCAGCCAAGATAGCGGGAGCCACAATGAGCAGTTCTTC.